This T cell receptor (beta chain) is from a study of blood T cell repertoires in COVID-19. The V end lost 9 bases, the J end lost 0 bases, and 12 bases lay between the germline ends. CDR3 length: 14 amino acids. Looked up from germline, CDR1 is MNHEY and CDR2 is SVGAGI. In the study's own analysis: Nucleated cell counts were estimated from reference gene primer amplification. Libraries were prepared by immunoSEQ multiplex PCR; TCRdb keeps only in-frame clonotypes and omits some of them. That table supplies the V and J calls and clone size; D and trimming were determined from the DNA. The sample shows fewer than 30,000 clones, 80% to 90% of them seen only once.

The receptor's source is a woman aged 80 or over with COVID-19, enrolled during active disease. The J gene is TRBJ1-3, the V gene TRBV6-5; D unclear. Material: peripheral blood. CDR3 sequence reads: CASRTDFSGNTIYF. The DNA of the CDR3 is TGTGCCAGTAGGACGGACTTCTCTGGAAACACCATATATTTT.